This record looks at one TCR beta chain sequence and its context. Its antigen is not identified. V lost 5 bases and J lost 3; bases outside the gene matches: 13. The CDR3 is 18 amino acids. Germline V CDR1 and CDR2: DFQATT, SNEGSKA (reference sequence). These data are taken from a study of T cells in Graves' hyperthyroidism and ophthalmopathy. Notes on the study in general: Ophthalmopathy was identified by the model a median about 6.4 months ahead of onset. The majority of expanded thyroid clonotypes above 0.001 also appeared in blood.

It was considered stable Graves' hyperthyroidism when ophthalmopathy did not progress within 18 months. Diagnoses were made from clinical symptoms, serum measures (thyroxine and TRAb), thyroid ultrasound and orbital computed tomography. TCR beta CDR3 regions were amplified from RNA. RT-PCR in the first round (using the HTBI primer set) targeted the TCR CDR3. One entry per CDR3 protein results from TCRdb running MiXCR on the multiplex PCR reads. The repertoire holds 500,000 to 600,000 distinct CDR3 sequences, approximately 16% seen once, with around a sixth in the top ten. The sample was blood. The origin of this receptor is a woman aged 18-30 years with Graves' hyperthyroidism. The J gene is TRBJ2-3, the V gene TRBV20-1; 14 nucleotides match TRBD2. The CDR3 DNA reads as TGCAGTGCTCCAAAGGGACTAGCGGGAGTAGGCACAACAGATACGCAGTATTTT. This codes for CSAPKGLAGVGTTDTQYF.